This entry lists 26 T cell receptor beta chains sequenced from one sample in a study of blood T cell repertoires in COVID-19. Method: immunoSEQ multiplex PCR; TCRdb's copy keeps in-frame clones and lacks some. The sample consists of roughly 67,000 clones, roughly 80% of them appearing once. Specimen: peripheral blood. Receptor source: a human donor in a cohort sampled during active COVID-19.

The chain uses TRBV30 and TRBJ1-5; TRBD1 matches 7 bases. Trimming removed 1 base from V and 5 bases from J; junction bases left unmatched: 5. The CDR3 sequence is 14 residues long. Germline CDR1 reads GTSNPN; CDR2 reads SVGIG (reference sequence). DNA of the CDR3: TGTGCCTGGAGTGGTGACAGGGATTATCAGCCCCAGCATTTT. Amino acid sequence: CAWSGDRDYQPQHF.

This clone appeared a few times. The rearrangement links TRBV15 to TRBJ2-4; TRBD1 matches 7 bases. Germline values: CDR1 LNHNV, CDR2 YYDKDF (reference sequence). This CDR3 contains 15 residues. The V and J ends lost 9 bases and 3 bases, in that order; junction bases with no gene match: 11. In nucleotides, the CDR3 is TGTGCCACGAAGGACAGGCCTTGGGGCAAAAACATTCAGTACTTC. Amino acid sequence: CATKDRPWGKNIQYF.

The CDR3 coding sequence is TGCGCCAGCAGCCCCACTAGCGGGGGTGACGGCGGGGAGCTGTTTTTT. Protein: CASSPTSGGDGGELFF. The chain carries TRBV5-1 and TRBJ2-2, with 11 bases matching TRBD2. This CDR3 spans 16 amino acids. Germline loops: CDR1 SGHRS, CDR2 YFSETQ. The V gene end was trimmed by 4 bases and the J gene end by 7 bases; junction bases not matched to a gene: 9.

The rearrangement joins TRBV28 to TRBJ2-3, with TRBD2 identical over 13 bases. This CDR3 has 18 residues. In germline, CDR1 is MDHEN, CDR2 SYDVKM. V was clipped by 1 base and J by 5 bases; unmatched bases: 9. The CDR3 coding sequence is TGTGCCAGCAGTTTATTAAGGACTAGCGGGAGTTTTCGAGATACGCAGTATTTT. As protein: CASSLLRTSGSFRDTQYF.

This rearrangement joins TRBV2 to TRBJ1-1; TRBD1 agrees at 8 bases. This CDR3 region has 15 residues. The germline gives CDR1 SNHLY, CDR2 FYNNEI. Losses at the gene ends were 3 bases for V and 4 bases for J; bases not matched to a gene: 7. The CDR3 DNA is TGTGCCAGCAGTGACGGACAGGGACCGATCACTGAAGCTTTCTTT. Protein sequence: CASSDGQGPITEAFF.

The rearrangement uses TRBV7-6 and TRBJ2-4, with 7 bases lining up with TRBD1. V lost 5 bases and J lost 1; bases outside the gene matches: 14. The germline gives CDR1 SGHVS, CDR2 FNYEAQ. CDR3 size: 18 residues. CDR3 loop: CASSPTPLTGKAKNIQYF. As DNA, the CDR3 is TGTGCCAGCAGCCCCACCCCCTTGACAGGGAAGGCCAAAAACATTCAGTACTTC.

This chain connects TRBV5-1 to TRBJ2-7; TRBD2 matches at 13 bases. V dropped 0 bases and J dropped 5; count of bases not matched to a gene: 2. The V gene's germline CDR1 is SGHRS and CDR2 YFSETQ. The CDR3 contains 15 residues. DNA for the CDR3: TGCGCCAGCAGCTTGGAGGGGACTAGCGGGAACGAGCAGTACTTC. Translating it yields CASSLEGTSGNEQYF.

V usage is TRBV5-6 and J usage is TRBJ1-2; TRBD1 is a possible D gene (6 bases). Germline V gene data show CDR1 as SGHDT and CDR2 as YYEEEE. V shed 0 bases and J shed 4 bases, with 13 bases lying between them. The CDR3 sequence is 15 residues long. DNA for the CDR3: TGTGCCAGCAGCTTGGGTGGACAGTCGATCTATGGCTACACCTTC. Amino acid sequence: CASSLGGQSIYGYTF.

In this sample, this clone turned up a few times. CDR3 nucleotide sequence: TGTGCCAGCAGTTTGCAGGCTATGAACACTGAAGCTTTCTTT. Amino acids: CASSLQAMNTEAFF. The rearrangement uses TRBV27 and TRBJ1-1; D remains ambiguous. The V end was cut by 3 bases, the J end by 0 bases, with 8 bases between. From germline, CDR1 is MNHEY and CDR2 SMNVEV (reference sequence). The CDR3 runs 14 residues.

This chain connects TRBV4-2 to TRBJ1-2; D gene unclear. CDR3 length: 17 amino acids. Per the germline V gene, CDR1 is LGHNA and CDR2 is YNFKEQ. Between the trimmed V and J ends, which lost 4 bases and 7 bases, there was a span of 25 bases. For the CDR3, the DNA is TGTGCCAGCAGCCTAAGCCACCCCGAGGGTCGAGAGGCTGGCTACACCTTC. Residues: CASSLSHPEGREAGYTF.

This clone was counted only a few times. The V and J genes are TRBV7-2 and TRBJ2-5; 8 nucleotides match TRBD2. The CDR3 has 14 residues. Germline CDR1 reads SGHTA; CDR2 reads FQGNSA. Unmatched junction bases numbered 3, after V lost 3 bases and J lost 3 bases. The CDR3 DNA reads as TGTGCCAGCAGCTTTAACGGGGGGGAAGAGACCCAGTACTTC. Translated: CASSFNGGEETQYF.

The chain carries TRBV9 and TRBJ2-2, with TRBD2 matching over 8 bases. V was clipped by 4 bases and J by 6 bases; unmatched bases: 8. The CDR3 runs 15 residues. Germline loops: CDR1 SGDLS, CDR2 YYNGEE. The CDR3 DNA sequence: TGTGCCAGCAGCCCGGGGACTAGTTTAGCCGGGGAGCTGTTTTTT. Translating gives CASSPGTSLAGELFF.

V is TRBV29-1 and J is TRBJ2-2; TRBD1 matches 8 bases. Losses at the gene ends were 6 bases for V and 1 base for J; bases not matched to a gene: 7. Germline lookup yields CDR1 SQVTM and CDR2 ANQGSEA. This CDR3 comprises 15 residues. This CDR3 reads CSVASGTGNTGELFF. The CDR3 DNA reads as TGCAGCGTCGCATCCGGGACAGGGAACACCGGGGAGCTGTTTTTT.

This CDR3 is CASGAGGKADTQYF. The CDR3 DNA reads as TGTGCCTCCGGGGCAGGGGGTAAGGCAGATACGCAGTATTTT. The chain uses TRBV15 and TRBJ2-3; 7 bases line up with TRBD1. V was clipped by 11 bases and J by 4 bases; unmatched bases: 12. The CDR3 consists of 14 residues. Germline loops: CDR1 LNHNV, CDR2 YYDKDF (reference sequence).

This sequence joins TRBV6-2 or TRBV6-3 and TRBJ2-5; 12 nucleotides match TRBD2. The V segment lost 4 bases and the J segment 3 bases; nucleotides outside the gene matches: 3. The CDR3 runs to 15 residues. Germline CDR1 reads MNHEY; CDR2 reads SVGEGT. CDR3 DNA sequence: TGTGCCAGCAGTTCCAGGACTAGCGGGGAAGAGACCCAGTACTTC. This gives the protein CASSSRTSGEETQYF.

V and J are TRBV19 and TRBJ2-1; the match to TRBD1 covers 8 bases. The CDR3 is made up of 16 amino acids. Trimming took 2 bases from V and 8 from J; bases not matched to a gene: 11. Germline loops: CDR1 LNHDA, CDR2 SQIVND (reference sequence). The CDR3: CASSIPGQGAGDEQFF. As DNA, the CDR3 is TGTGCCAGTAGTATACCAGGCCAGGGGGCTGGAGATGAGCAGTTCTTC. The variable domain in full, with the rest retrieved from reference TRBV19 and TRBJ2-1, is DGGITQSPKYLFRKEGQNVTLSCEQNLNHDAMYWYRQDPGQGLRLIYYSQIVNDFQKGDIAEGYSVSREKKESFPLTVTSAQKNPTAFYLCASSIPGQGAGDEQFFGPGTRLTVL.

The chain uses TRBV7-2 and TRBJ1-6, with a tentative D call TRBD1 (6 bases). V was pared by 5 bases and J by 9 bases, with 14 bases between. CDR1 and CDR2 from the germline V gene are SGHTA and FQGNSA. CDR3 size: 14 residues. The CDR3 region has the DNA TGTGCCAGCAGCAAACAGGGAGAGTTTTCACCCCTCCACTTT. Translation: CASSKQGEFSPLHF.

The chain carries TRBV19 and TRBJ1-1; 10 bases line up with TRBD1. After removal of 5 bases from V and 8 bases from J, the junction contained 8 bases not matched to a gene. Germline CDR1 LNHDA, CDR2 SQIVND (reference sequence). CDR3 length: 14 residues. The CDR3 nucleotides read TGTGCCAGTAGTTTCGCGGACAGGGGGGAGGAAGCTTTCTTT. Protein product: CASSFADRGEEAFF.

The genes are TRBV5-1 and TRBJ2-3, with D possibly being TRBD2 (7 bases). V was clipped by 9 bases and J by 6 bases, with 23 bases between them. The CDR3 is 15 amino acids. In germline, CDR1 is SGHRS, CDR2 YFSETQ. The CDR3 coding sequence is TGCGCCACCGCGGGGGCAGGTCTTATCGGGGATACGCAGTATTTT. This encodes CATAGAGLIGDTQYF.

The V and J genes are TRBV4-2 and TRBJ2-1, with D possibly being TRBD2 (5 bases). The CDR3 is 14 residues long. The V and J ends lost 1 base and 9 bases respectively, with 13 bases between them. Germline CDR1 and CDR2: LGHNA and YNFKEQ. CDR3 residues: CASSQVLVSPEQFF. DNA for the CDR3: TGTGCCAGCAGCCAAGTACTAGTATCTCCTGAGCAGTTCTTC.

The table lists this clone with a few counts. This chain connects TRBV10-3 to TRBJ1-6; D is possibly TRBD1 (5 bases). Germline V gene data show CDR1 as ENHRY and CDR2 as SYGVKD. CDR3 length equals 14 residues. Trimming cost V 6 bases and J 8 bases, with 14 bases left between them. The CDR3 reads CAISDRISDSPLHF. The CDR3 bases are TGTGCCATCAGCGACAGAATATCCGATTCACCCCTCCACTTT.

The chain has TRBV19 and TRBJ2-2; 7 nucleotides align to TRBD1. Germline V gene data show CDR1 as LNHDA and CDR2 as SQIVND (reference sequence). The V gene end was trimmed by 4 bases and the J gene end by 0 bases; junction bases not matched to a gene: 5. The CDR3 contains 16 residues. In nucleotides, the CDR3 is TGTGCCAGTAGTAGAAGACAGGGCCCGAACACCGGGGAGCTGTTTTTT. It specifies CASSRRQGPNTGELFF.

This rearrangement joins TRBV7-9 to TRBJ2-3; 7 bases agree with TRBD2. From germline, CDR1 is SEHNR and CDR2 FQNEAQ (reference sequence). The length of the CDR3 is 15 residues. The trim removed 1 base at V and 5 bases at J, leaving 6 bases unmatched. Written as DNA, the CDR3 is TGTGCCAGCAGCTTAGTGGGGGGGACCGTAGATACGCAGTATTTT. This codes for CASSLVGGTVDTQYF.

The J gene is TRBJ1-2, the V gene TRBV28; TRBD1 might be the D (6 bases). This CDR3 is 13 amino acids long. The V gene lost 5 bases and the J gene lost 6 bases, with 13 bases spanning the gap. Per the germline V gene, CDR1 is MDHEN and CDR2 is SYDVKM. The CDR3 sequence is CASSRNRVDGYTF. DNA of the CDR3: TGTGCCAGCAGTCGGAACAGGGTGGATGGCTACACCTTC.

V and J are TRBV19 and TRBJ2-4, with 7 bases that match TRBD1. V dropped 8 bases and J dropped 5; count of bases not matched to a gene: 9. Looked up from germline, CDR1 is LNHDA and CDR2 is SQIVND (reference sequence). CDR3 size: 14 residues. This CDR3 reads CASRRRDRENIQYF. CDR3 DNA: TGTGCCAGTCGTCGCCGGGACAGAGAAAACATTCAGTACTTC.

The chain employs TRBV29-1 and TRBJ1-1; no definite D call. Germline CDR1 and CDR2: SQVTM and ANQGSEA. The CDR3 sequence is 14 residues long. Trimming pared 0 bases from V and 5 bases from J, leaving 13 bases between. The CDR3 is CSVEDFRFYTEAFF. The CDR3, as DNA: TGCAGCGTTGAAGATTTCAGGTTTTATACTGAAGCTTTCTTT.